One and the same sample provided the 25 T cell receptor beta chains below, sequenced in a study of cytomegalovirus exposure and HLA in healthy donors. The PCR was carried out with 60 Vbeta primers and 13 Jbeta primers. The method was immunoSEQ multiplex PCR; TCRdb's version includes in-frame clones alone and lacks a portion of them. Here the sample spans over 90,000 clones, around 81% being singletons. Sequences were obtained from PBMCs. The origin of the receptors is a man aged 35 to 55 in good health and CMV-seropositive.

DNA of the CDR3: TGTGCCAGCAGTGAAAGGATGGGGCGGGAGACCCAGTACTTC. It specifies CASSERMGRETQYF. This chain uses TRBV6-1 with TRBJ2-5; tentative D call: TRBD1 (5 bases). V dropped 2 bases and J dropped 5 bases, with 12 bases sitting between them. The CDR3 has 14 amino acids. The germline V gene encodes CDR1 MNHNS and CDR2 SASEGT.

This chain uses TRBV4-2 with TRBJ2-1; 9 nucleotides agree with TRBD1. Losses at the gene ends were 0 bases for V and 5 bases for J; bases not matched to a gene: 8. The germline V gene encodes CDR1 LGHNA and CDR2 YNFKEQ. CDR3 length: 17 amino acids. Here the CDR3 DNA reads TGTGCCAGCAGCCAAGAAAACCCGGGACAGGGCCACAATGAGCAGTTCTTC. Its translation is CASSQENPGQGHNEQFF.

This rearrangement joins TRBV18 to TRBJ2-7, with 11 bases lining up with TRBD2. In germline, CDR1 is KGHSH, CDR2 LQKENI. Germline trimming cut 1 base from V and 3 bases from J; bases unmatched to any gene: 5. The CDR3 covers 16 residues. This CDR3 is CASSPLGTSGVYEQYF. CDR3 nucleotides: TGTGCCAGCTCACCACTAGGGACTAGCGGCGTCTACGAGCAGTACTTC. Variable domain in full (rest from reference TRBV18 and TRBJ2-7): NAGVMQNPRHLVRRRGQEARLRCSPMKGHSHVYWYRQLPEEGLKFMVYLQKENIIDESGMPKERFSAEFPKEGPSILRIQQVVRGDSAAYFCASSPLGTSGVYEQYFGPGTRLTVT.

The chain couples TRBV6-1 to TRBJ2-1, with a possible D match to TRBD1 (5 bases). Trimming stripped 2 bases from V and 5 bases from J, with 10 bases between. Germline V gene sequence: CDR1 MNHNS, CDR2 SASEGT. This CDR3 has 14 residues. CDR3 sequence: CASSELGLNNEQFF. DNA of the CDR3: TGTGCCAGCAGTGAACTGGGGCTAAACAATGAGCAGTTCTTC.

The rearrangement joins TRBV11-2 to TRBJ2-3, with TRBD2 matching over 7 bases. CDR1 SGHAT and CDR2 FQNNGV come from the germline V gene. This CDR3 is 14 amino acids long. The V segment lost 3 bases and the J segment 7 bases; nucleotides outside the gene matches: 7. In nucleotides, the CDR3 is TGTGCCAGCAGCTTTCTAGCGGCCGGCAATACGCAGTATTTT. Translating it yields CASSFLAAGNTQYF.

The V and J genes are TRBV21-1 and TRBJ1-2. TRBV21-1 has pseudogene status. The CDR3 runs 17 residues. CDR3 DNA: TGTGCCAGCCTGACGGGGGGGACACTAAACGTCTACTATGGCTACACCTTC. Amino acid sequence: CASLTGGTLNVYYGYTF.

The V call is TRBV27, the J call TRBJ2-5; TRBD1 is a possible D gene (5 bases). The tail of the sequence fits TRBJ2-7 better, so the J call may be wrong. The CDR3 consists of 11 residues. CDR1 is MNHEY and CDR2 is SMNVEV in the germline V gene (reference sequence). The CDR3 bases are TGTGCCAGCGTAGGGGCCTACGAGCAGTACTTC. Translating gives CASVGAYEQYF.

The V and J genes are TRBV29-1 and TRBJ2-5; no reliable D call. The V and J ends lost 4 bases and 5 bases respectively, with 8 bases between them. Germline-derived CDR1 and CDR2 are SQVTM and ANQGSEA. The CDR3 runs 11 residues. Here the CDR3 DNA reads TGCAGCGTTGGTTTCGGGGAGACCCAGTACTTC. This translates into CSVGFGETQYF.

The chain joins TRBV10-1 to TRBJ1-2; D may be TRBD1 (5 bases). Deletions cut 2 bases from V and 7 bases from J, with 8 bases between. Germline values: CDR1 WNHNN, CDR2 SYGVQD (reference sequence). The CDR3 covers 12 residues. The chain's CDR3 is CASSEGQLGYTF. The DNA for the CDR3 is TGCGCCAGCAGTGAGGGACAACTTGGCTACACCTTC.

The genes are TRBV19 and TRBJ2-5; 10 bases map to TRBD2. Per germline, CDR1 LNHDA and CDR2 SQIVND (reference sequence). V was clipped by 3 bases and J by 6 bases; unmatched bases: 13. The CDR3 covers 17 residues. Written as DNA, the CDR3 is TGTGCCAGTAGTATGGGCAGCGGGGGGGTTGACCGGCAGACCCAGTACTTC. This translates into CASSMGSGGVDRQTQYF.

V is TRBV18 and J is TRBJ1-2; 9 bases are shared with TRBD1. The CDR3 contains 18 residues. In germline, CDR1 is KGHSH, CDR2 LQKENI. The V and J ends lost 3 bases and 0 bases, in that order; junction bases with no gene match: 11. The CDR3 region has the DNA TGTGCCAGCTCACCTCAAGTTACAGGGGGCCTAACTAACTATGGCTACACCTTC. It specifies CASSPQVTGGLTNYGYTF.

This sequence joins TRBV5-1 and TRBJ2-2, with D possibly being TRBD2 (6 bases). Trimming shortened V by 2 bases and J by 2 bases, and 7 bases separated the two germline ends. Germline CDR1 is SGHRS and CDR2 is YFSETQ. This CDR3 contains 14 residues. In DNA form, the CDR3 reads TGCGCCAGCAGCTTTGGGACTAACACCGGGGAGCTGTTTTTT. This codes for CASSFGTNTGELFF.

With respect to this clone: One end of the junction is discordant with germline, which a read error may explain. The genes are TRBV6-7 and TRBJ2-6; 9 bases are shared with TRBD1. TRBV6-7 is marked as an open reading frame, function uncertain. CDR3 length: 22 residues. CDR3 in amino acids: CASSSTNSSRDRADPGANGLTF. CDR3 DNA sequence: TGTGCCAGCAGCTCAACTAACTCCAGCCGGGACAGGGCAGACCCTGGGGCCAACGGCCTGACTTTC.

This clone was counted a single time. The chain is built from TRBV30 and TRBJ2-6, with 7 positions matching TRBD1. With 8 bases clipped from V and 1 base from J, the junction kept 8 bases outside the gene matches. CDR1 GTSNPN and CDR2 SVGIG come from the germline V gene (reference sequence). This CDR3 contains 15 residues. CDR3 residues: CAARDSISGANVLTF. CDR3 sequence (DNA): TGTGCCGCCCGGGACAGCATTTCTGGGGCCAACGTCCTGACTTTC.

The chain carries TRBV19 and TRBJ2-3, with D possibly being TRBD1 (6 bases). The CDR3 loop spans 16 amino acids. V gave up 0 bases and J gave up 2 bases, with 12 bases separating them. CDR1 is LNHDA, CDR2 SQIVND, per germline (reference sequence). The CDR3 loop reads CASSIDRGTITDTQYF. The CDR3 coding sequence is TGTGCCAGTAGTATAGACAGGGGCACTATCACAGATACGCAGTATTTT.

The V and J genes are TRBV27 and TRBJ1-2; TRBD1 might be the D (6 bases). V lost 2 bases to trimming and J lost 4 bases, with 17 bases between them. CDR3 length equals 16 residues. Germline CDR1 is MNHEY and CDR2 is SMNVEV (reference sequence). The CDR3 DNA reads TGTGCCAGCAGTTTAGGCCCCGGGACAATGGGCTATGGCTACACCTTC. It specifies CASSLGPGTMGYGYTF.

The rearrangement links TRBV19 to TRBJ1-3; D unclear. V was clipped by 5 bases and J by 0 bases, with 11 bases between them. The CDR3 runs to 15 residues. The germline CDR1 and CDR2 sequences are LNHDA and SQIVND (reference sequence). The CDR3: CASSVSLSSGNTIYF. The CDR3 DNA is TGTGCCAGTAGTGTAAGTCTGAGCTCTGGAAACACCATATATTTT.

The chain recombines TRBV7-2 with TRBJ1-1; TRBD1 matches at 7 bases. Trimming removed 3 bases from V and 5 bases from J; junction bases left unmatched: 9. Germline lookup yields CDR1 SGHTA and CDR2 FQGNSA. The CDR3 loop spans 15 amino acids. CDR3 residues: CASSFETGSGTEAFF. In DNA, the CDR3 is TGTGCCAGCAGCTTTGAGACAGGGTCGGGGACTGAAGCTTTCTTT.

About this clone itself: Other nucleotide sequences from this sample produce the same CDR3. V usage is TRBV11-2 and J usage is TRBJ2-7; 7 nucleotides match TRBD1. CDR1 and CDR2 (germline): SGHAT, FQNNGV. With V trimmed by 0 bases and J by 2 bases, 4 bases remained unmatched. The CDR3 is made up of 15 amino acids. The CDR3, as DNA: TGTGCCAGCAGCTTAGATGGGGACAGAACCTACGAGCAGTACTTC. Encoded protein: CASSLDGDRTYEQYF. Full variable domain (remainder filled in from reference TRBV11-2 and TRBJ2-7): EAGVAQSPRYKIIEKRQSVAFWCNPISGHATLYWYQQILGQGPKLLIQFQNNGVVDDSQLPKDRFSAERLKGVDSTLKIQPAKLEDSAVYLCASSLDGDRTYEQYFGPGTRLTVT.

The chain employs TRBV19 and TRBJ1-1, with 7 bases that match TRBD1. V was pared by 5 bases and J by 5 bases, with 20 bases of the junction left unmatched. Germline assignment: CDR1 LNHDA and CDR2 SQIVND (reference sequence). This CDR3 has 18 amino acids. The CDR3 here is CASSPSLGQSSMGTEAFF. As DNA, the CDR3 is TGTGCCAGTAGTCCTAGCCTGGGACAGTCTTCGATGGGGACTGAAGCTTTCTTT. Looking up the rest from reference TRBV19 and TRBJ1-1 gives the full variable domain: DGGITQSPKYLFRKEGQNVTLSCEQNLNHDAMYWYRQDPGQGLRLIYYSQIVNDFQKGDIAEGYSVSREKKESFPLTVTSAQKNPTAFYLCASSPSLGQSSMGTEAFFGQGTRLTVV.

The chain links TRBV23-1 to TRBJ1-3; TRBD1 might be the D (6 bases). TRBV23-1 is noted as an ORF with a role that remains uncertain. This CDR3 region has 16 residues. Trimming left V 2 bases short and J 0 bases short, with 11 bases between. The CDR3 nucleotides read TGCGCCAGCAGTCAAAGCAGGGGCTACTCTGGAAACACCATATATTTT. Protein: CASSQSRGYSGNTIYF.

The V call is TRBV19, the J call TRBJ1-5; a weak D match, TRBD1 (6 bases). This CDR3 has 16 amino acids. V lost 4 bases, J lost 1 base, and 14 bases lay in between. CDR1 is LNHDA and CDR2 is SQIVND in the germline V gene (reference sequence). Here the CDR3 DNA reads TGTGCCAGTAGTACAGGGGAAGGGATAAGCAATCAGCCCCAGCATTTT. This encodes CASSTGEGISNQPQHF.

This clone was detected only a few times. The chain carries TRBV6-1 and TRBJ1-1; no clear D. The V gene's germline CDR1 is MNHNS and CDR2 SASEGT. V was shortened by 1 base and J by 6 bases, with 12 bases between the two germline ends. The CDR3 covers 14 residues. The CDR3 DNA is TGTGCCAGCAGTGAAGGCGGCAGTCGCGCTGAAGCTTTCTTT. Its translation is CASSEGGSRAEAFF.

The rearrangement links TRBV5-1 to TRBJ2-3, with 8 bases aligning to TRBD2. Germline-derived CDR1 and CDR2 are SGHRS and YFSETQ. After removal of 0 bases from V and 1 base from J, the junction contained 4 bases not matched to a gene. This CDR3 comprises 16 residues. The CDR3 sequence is CASSLALRGGTDTQYF. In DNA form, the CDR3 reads TGCGCCAGCAGCTTGGCTTTGCGGGGGGGCACAGATACGCAGTATTTT.

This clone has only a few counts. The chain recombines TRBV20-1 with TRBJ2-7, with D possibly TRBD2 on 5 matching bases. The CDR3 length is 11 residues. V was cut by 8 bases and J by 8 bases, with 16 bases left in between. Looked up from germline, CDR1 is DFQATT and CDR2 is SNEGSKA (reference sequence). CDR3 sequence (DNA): TGCAGTTCCCCCGCCGGGGAGAAGCAGTACTTC. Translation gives CSSPAGEKQYF.